Listed below are T cell receptor beta chains from one sample, sequenced in a study of spatial heterogeneity in lung cancer. TCRdb passed the 5' RACE reads through MiXCR, listing each CDR3 protein once. The sample holds around 110,000 distinct CDR3 sequences, 9% to 15% seen once. The material sequenced was PBMCs, taken at follow-up. These receptors all stem from a male donor with early-stage non-small cell lung cancer. The CDR3 runs from the conserved cysteine through the conserved F or W. Fields, in order: clone size, D gene, V gene, J gene, CDR3 protein, CDR3 DNA. D genes are given only for firm matches. Clone size is given for some rows only: seen once, a few or many times, or a class if the clone is expanded.

clone size: -
D gene: -
V gene: TRBV11-3
J gene: TRBJ2-7
CDR3 protein: CASTLAGQHEQYF
CDR3 DNA: TGTGCCAGCACACTAGCAGGACAGCACGAGCAGTACTTC

clone size: many
D gene: TRBD1
V gene: TRBV20-1
J gene: TRBJ2-7
CDR3 protein: CSASRDSSYEQYF
CDR3 DNA: TGCAGTGCTAGCCGGGACAGCTCCTACGAGCAGTACTTC

clone size: few
D gene: -
V gene: TRBV29-1
J gene: TRBJ1-1
CDR3 protein: CSVYPGNTEAFF
CDR3 DNA: TGCAGCGTCTATCCCGGGAACACTGAAGCTTTCTTT

clone size: many
D gene: TRBD1
V gene: TRBV12-3/TRBV12-4
J gene: TRBJ2-7
CDR3 protein: CASRSGQSYEQYF
CDR3 DNA: TGTGCCAGCAGGTCGGGACAGTCCTACGAGCAGTACTTC

clone size: many
D gene: TRBD1
V gene: TRBV29-1
J gene: TRBJ2-7
CDR3 protein: CSVADRGGYEQYF
CDR3 DNA: TGCAGCGTCGCAGACAGGGGAGGTTACGAGCAGTACTTC

clone size: many
D gene: -
V gene: TRBV28
J gene: TRBJ2-7
CDR3 protein: CASNTVGQGSYEQYF
CDR3 DNA: TGTGCCAGCAACACGGTGGGGCAAGGTTCCTACGAGCAGTACTTC

clone size: once
D gene: -
V gene: TRBV11-2
J gene: TRBJ2-1
CDR3 protein: CASSLERGEQFF
CDR3 DNA: TGTGCCAGCAGCTTGGAAAGGGGGGAGCAGTTCTTC

clone size: many
D gene: -
V gene: TRBV20-1
J gene: TRBJ1-6
CDR3 protein: CSARDMGNSPLHF
CDR3 DNA: TGCAGTGCTAGAGATATGGGTAATTCACCCCTCCACTTT

clone size: many
D gene: -
V gene: TRBV9
J gene: TRBJ2-3
CDR3 protein: CASNQGGASTDTQYF
CDR3 DNA: TGTGCCAGCAACCAAGGGGGGGCTAGCACAGATACGCAGTATTTT

clone size: few
D gene: TRBD2
V gene: TRBV10-3
J gene: TRBJ2-1
CDR3 protein: CAISESASGGGGEQFF
CDR3 DNA: TGTGCCATCAGTGAGTCGGCTAGCGGGGGAGGAGGTGAGCAGTTCTTC

clone size: -
D gene: -
V gene: TRBV7-9
J gene: TRBJ1-6
CDR3 protein: CASSRPSMSSYNSPLHF
CDR3 DNA: TGTGCCAGCAGCCGCCCGTCGATGAGCTCCTATAATTCACCCCTCCACTTT

clone size: -
D gene: TRBD1
V gene: TRBV12-3/TRBV12-4
J gene: TRBJ2-1
CDR3 protein: CASSSELTRGSYNEQFF
CDR3 DNA: TGTGCCAGCAGTTCCGAATTGACCAGGGGGTCCTACAATGAGCAGTTCTTC

clone size: few
D gene: -
V gene: TRBV28
J gene: TRBJ1-1
CDR3 protein: CASSLISLNTEAFF
CDR3 DNA: TGTGCCAGCAGTTTAATCAGTTTGAACACTGAAGCTTTCTTT

clone size: few
D gene: TRBD1
V gene: TRBV7-8
J gene: TRBJ1-1
CDR3 protein: CASSLSQGTEAFF
CDR3 DNA: TGTGCCAGCAGCTTATCACAGGGGACTGAAGCTTTCTTT

clone size: few
D gene: -
V gene: TRBV21-1
J gene: TRBJ1-2
CDR3 protein: CASSRRSGWNYGYTF
CDR3 DNA: TGTGCCAGCAGCAGGAGGTCAGGGTGGAACTATGGCTACACCTTC

clone size: few
D gene: -
V gene: TRBV30
J gene: TRBJ2-1
CDR3 protein: CAWELLSYNEQFF
CDR3 DNA: TGTGCCTGGGAACTCCTCTCCTACAATGAGCAGTTCTTC

clone size: -
D gene: -
V gene: TRBV28
J gene: TRBJ1-5
CDR3 protein: CASSLIGPGNQPQHF
CDR3 DNA: TGTGCCAGCAGTTTAATTGGGCCTGGCAATCAGCCCCAGCATTTT

clone size: -
D gene: -
V gene: TRBV6-2/TRBV6-3
J gene: TRBJ1-1
CDR3 protein: CASSYPKVGAGTEAFF
CDR3 DNA: TGTGCCAGCAGTTACCCCAAGGTCGGGGCAGGAACTGAAGCTTTCTTT

clone size: many
D gene: -
V gene: TRBV4-1
J gene: TRBJ1-6
CDR3 protein: CASSQEGFQYSPLHF
CDR3 DNA: TGCGCCAGCAGCCAAGAGGGGTTCCAATACTCACCCCTCCACTTT

clone size: -
D gene: TRBD1
V gene: TRBV6-5
J gene: TRBJ1-1
CDR3 protein: CASSLNTGGFTEAFF
CDR3 DNA: TGTGCCAGCAGTTTAAATACAGGGGGCTTCACTGAAGCTTTCTTT

clone size: many
D gene: TRBD2
V gene: TRBV12-3/TRBV12-4
J gene: TRBJ2-7
CDR3 protein: CASSLWGLAGRSGDEQYF
CDR3 DNA: TGTGCCAGCAGTTTGTGGGGACTAGCGGGGCGGTCGGGCGACGAGCAGTACTTC

clone size: -
D gene: -
V gene: TRBV15
J gene: TRBJ2-7
CDR3 protein: CATSRDQGFYEQYF
CDR3 DNA: TGTGCCACCAGCAGAGATCAGGGTTTCTACGAGCAGTACTTC

clone size: few
D gene: -
V gene: TRBV12-3/TRBV12-4
J gene: TRBJ1-3
CDR3 protein: CASSLRIDSGNTIYF
CDR3 DNA: TGTGCCAGCAGTTTGCGGATCGACTCTGGAAACACCATATATTTT

clone size: -
D gene: -
V gene: TRBV7-2
J gene: TRBJ2-3
CDR3 protein: CASSPTTDTQYF
CDR3 DNA: TGTGCCAGCAGCCCAACAACAGATACGCAGTATTTT

clone size: few
D gene: -
V gene: TRBV21-1
J gene: TRBJ2-1
CDR3 protein: CASSEVTVGGNEQFF
CDR3 DNA: TGTGCCAGCAGCGAAGTCACCGTCGGGGGCAATGAGCAGTTCTTC

clone size: few
D gene: TRBD1
V gene: TRBV5-5
J gene: TRBJ1-2
CDR3 protein: CASSLGQGAPGYTF
CDR3 DNA: TGTGCCAGCAGCTTAGGGCAGGGGGCTCCTGGCTACACCTTC

clone size: few
D gene: TRBD1
V gene: TRBV11-3
J gene: TRBJ2-7
CDR3 protein: CASSSWTGLTYEQYF
CDR3 DNA: TGTGCCAGCAGCTCTTGGACAGGATTGACCTACGAGCAGTACTTC

clone size: -
D gene: TRBD1
V gene: TRBV20-1
J gene: TRBJ2-3
CDR3 protein: CSDVDRTDTQYF
CDR3 DNA: TGCAGTGACGTGGACAGGACAGATACGCAGTATTTT